These T cell receptor beta chains were read from a single sample in a study of blood T cell repertoires in COVID-19. Here immunoSEQ multiplex PCR was the method, and the copy in TCRdb shows in-frame clones only, minus some. The sample has approximately 160,000 clones; 81% are singletons. Specimen: peripheral blood. These receptors were collected from a human donor in a cohort sampled during active COVID-19. CDR3s include the opening cysteine and the closing phenylalanine or tryptophan. Fields, in order: clone size, J gene, D gene, V gene, CDR3 DNA, CDR3 protein. A D gene is named only where the DNA matches it firmly. Size is omitted from some rows. Given values are once, few, many or a class for expanded clones.

. | TRBJ2-1 | TRBD1 | TRBV6-2/TRBV6-3 | TGTGCCAGCAGTTACTCGAACAGGGGCCACGGTGAGCAGTTCTTC | CASSYSNRGHGEQFF
. | TRBJ2-3 | . | TRBV25-1 | TGTGCCAGCAGTGAATGGAGGTCCACAGATACGCAGTATTTT | CASSEWRSTDTQYF
. | TRBJ2-2 | . | TRBV24-1 | TGTGCCACCAGTGATTATAGGGGGAAGAACACCGGGGAGCTGTTTTTT | CATSDYRGKNTGELFF
. | TRBJ1-1 | TRBD1 | TRBV5-5 | TGTGCCAGCAGCTTGGCCGGACAGGGAAACACTGAAGCTTTCTTT | CASSLAGQGNTEAFF
. | TRBJ2-1 | TRBD2 | TRBV4-3 | TGCGCCAGCAGCCAAGGGACTAGCGGGAGCAGGGAGCAGTTCTTC | CASSQGTSGSREQFF
. | TRBJ2-1 | . | TRBV6-1 | TGTGCCAGCAGTGATACCCGTTGGCCCAATGAGCAGTTCTTC | CASSDTRWPNEQFF
once | TRBJ2-3 | TRBD2 | TRBV4-3 | TGCGCCAGCGCTGTGACAGCGGGAGGGGACGCAGATACGCAGTATTTT | CASAVTAGGDADTQYF
medium-sized | TRBJ2-1 | TRBD2 | TRBV10-3 | TGTGCCATCAGTGAGCGACCGGCTAGCGGGAGCGGCAATGAGCAGTTCTTC | CAISERPASGSGNEQFF
. | TRBJ1-1 | TRBD1 | TRBV29-1 | TGCAGCGTTGTACCCCAACGGACAGGACTTGAAGCTTTCTTT | CSVVPQRTGLEAFF
. | TRBJ2-3 | . | TRBV19 | TGTGCCAGTAGGGACTCGGGGTCCAGGGATACGCAGTATTTT | CASRDSGSRDTQYF
few | TRBJ2-6 | TRBD1 | TRBV5-1 | TGCGCCAGCAGCCTATGGACAGGGGGCACTGGGGCCAACGTCCTGACTTTC | CASSLWTGGTGANVLTF
. | TRBJ1-3 | . | TRBV21-1 | TGTGCCAGCAGCAATCGTGGGCAGGAGGCCCACGAGGCTGGAAACACCATATATTTT | CASSNRGQEAHEAGNTIYF
. | TRBJ2-3 | TRBD1 | TRBV28 | TGTGCCAGCTACCCCACCGGGACAGGTACAGATACGCAGTATTTT | CASYPTGTGTDTQYF
. | TRBJ1-4 | . | TRBV27 | TGTGCCAGCACCAATATAAAAAGTGGTAGTAATGAAAAACTGTTTTTT | CASTNIKSGSNEKLFF
. | TRBJ1-4 | . | TRBV18 | TGTGCCAGCTCTGAGCTTGCTAATGAAAAACTGTTTTTT | CASSELANEKLFF
few | TRBJ2-5 | TRBD2 | TRBV4-2 | TGTGCCAGCAGCCAAGAAGGAGCGGGGCCACAAGAGACCCAGTACTTC | CASSQEGAGPQETQYF
once | TRBJ1-2 | . | TRBV6-5 | TGTGCCGCCATCGACCGAAGGGGCGATGGCTACACCTTC | CAAIDRRGDGYTF
few | TRBJ1-5 | TRBD1 | TRBV6-2/TRBV6-3 | TGTGCCAGCAGTTACTCCAGTGGACAGGGGTATAGCAATCAGCCCCAGCATTTT | CASSYSSGQGYSNQPQHF
few | TRBJ2-7 | . | TRBV6-5 | TGTGCCAGCAGTATACAGGGAAGCGAGCAGTACTTC | CASSIQGSEQYF
. | TRBJ2-5 | TRBD2 | TRBV5-1 | TGCGCCAGCAGCTTGGTTCCCAGCGGGAGCGGCGTCGGGGAGACCCAGTACTTC | CASSLVPSGSGVGETQYF
. | TRBJ2-4 | TRBD1 | TRBV5-1 | TGCGCCAGCAGCCTGGGACAGGGGTTTGCCAAAAACATTCAGTACTTC | CASSLGQGFAKNIQYF
. | TRBJ2-7 | TRBD2 | TRBV6-2/TRBV6-3 | TGTGCCAGCAGTTACTCCCCTAGCGGCGAGCAGTACTTC | CASSYSPSGEQYF
. | TRBJ1-2 | . | TRBV19 | TGTGCCAGTAGGAAACAGGGAGATAACTATGGCTACACCTTC | CASRKQGDNYGYTF
. | TRBJ2-2 | . | TRBV6-5 | TGTGCCAGCAGTTACTCGACGCGACTAGGGACCGGGGAGCTGTTTTTT | CASSYSTRLGTGELFF
. | TRBJ2-3 | . | TRBV27 | TGTGCCAGCACGAGAGCTAGCACAGATACGCAGTATTTT | CASTRASTDTQYF
. | TRBJ1-1 | . | TRBV18 | TGTGCCAGCTCCTCAGGCCGTAACACTGAAGCTTTCTTT | CASSSGRNTEAFF
. | TRBJ1-6 | TRBD1 | TRBV3-1/TRBV3-2 | TGTGCCAGCAGCCAAGGCCGGACAGGGAATTCACCCCTCCACTTT | CASSQGRTGNSPLHF
. | TRBJ1-5 | TRBD1 | TRBV28 | TGTGCCAGCAGTTTATATGGGACAGGCTTTAATCAGCCCCAGCATTTT | CASSLYGTGFNQPQHF
many | TRBJ2-7 | . | TRBV18 | TGTGCCAGCTCACCGGGGGCATCTACCTACGAGCAGTACTTC | CASSPGASTYEQYF
few | TRBJ2-7 | . | TRBV6-5 | TGTGCCAGCTCTCTGGAGGGCAGCCGCTCCTACGAGCAGTACTTC | CASSLEGSRSYEQYF
. | TRBJ2-5 | . | TRBV7-2 | TGTGCCAGCAGCTCTGAGATCGTTCTCCGGGAGACCCAGTACTTC | CASSSEIVLRETQYF
. | TRBJ2-3 | . | TRBV10-2 | TGCGCCACGTTTAGATCCTCTAGCACAGATACGCAGTATTTT | CATFRSSSTDTQYF
. | TRBJ2-3 | TRBD2 | TRBV9 | TGTGCCAGCAGCGTAGGGGGTAGCGGGAGCGCGGGTACGCAGTATTTT | CASSVGGSGSAGTQYF
. | TRBJ2-7 | TRBD2 | TRBV5-1 | TGCGCCAGCAGCGCGGAATTTGCGGGGGACCTCGAGCAGTACTTC | CASSAEFAGDLEQYF
. | TRBJ2-3 | TRBD2 | TRBV9 | TGTGCCAGCAGCGTTGCAGCGGGGGCAAACACAGATACGCAGTATTTT | CASSVAAGANTDTQYF
. | TRBJ2-2 | TRBD2 | TRBV10-3 | TGTGCCATCAGTTTTAGCGGGGTCCCCGGGGAGCTGTTTTTT | CAISFSGVPGELFF
. | TRBJ2-2 | . | TRBV5-1 | TGCGCCAGCAGCATGGGAGAGACCGGGGAGCTGTTTTTT | CASSMGETGELFF
few | TRBJ2-1 | TRBD2 | TRBV7-9 | TGTGCCAGCAGTTTATCCGGGACTAGCGGGTACATAGAGCAGTTCTTC | CASSLSGTSGYIEQFF
. | TRBJ2-3 | . | TRBV6-5 | TGTGCCAGCAGTCCATTCAGGGCCACAGATACGCAGTATTTT | CASSPFRATDTQYF